This TCR beta chain was recovered during a study of CD8+ T cells in alopecia areata. It was from PBMCs that CD4+ and CD8+ T cells were sorted. Following extraction, RNA underwent reverse transcription to cDNA, which served as the sequencing template. Sequenced by immunoSEQ multiplex PCR; TCRdb stores in-frame clones only, minus some. This table holds approximately 150,000 clones, 45% to 60% found once. This sequence was found in a human donor in good health. The specimen sequenced was CD4+ T cells sorted from blood.

CDR3 protein: CASNTGSGETQYF. The CDR3 nucleotides are TGTGCCAGCAACACAGGGTCGGGAGAGACCCAGTACTTC. This chain joins TRBV7-2 and TRBJ2-5; tentative D call: TRBD1 (6 bases). Trimming pared 7 bases from V and 4 bases from J, leaving 13 bases between. Germline CDR1 SGHTA, CDR2 FQGNSA. The CDR3 loop spans 13 amino acids.